These T cell receptor beta chains were read from a single sample in a study of blood T cell repertoires in COVID-19. Only in-frame clones appear in the TCRdb table, and some are missing; sequencing was by immunoSEQ multiplex PCR. The sample includes almost 250,000 clones, about 84% seen only once; the top ten take roughly 5.2%. The sequencing input was peripheral blood. The receptors here all came from a woman older than 75 with COVID-19, enrolled during active disease. Both conserved end residues are part of each CDR3. D genes are given only for firm matches. Rows may omit the clone size; those that give it use once, few, many or a size class.

v_call	j_call	clone_size	d_call	cdr3_aa	cdr3_nt
TRBV3-1/TRBV3-2	TRBJ2-7	NA	NA	CASSQPGQSYEQYF	TGTGCCAGCAGCCAACCCGGACAGTCCTACGAGCAGTACTTC
TRBV2	TRBJ1-6	few	TRBD1	CASRDDRGRPINSPLHF	TGTGCCAGCAGGGATGACAGGGGGCGCCCCATAAATTCACCCCTCCACTTT
TRBV30	TRBJ1-5	NA	TRBD1	CAWSTRQGLIVGNQPQHF	TGTGCCTGGAGTACGAGACAGGGTTTAATTGTAGGCAATCAGCCCCAGCATTTT
TRBV27	TRBJ1-4	once	NA	CASRQGRLSEKLFF	TGTGCCAGCAGGCAGGGAAGATTGAGTGAAAAACTGTTTTTT
TRBV19	TRBJ2-1	once	TRBD1	CASSSAGQGARNEQFF	TGTGCCAGTAGTTCCGCGGGACAGGGGGCGCGGAATGAGCAGTTCTTC
TRBV6-4	TRBJ2-1	NA	TRBD2	CASSPGLAGRNEQFF	TGTGCCAGCAGTCCCGGACTAGCGGGGCGCAATGAGCAGTTCTTC
TRBV10-1	TRBJ2-3	NA	TRBD2	CASSEQGVAGSTDTQYF	TGCGCCAGCAGTGAGCAAGGAGTAGCGGGGTCCACAGATACGCAGTATTTT
TRBV3-1/TRBV3-2	TRBJ1-1	NA	TRBD1	CASAQGGGSTEAFF	TGTGCCAGCGCACAGGGGGGTGGGAGCACTGAAGCTTTCTTT
TRBV28	TRBJ1-2	NA	NA	CASSLYRNYGYTF	TGTGCCAGCAGTTTATACAGGAACTATGGCTACACCTTC
TRBV5-1	TRBJ2-3	NA	NA	CASSFNPGLSTDTQYF	TGCGCCAGCAGCTTTAACCCGGGACTGAGCACAGATACGCAGTATTTT
TRBV7-2	TRBJ2-3	NA	NA	CASSSLGGTDTQYF	TGTGCCAGCAGCTCCCTCGGGGGTACAGATACGCAGTATTTT
TRBV19	TRBJ1-5	once	NA	CAVSPGQGSNQPQHF	TGTGCCGTTTCGCCCGGGCAGGGTAGCAATCAGCCCCAGCATTTT
TRBV29-1	TRBJ2-7	NA	TRBD2	CSAGGVYEQYF	TGCAGCGCCGGGGGGGTCTACGAGCAGTACTTC
TRBV6-1	TRBJ1-3	NA	TRBD1	CASSELGGLSGNTIYF	TGTGCCAGCAGTGAACTAGGGGGCCTCTCTGGAAACACCATATATTTT
TRBV28	TRBJ1-5	once	NA	CASSKGQGINQPQHF	TGTGCCAGCAGTAAGGGTCAGGGTATCAATCAGCCCCAGCATTTT
TRBV19	TRBJ2-1	NA	TRBD2	CASRRGAGGATGNEQFF	TGTGCCAGTAGGCGGGGAGCGGGGGGGGCGACGGGGAATGAGCAGTTCTTC
TRBV5-6	TRBJ1-2	NA	NA	CASSPSGQPYGYTF	TGTGCCAGCAGCCCCTCCGGACAGCCCTATGGCTACACCTTC
TRBV27	TRBJ1-2	NA	NA	CASSAGNRNYGYTF	TGTGCCAGCAGCGCAGGGAATAGGAACTATGGCTACACCTTC
TRBV19	TRBJ1-5	NA	NA	CASSIVTGFSNQPQHF	TGTGCCAGTAGTATAGTTACAGGGTTTAGCAATCAGCCCCAGCATTTT
TRBV30	TRBJ1-4	NA	NA	CAWSAGGKLFF	TGTGCCTGGAGCGCGGGGGGAAAACTGTTTTTT
TRBV6-6	TRBJ2-5	NA	TRBD2	CASSYSTLAGETQYF	TGTGCCAGCAGTTACTCGACACTAGCGGGGGAGACCCAGTACTTC
TRBV28	TRBJ1-4	once	NA	CASTPGGVYEKLFF	TGTGCCAGCACCCCGGGAGGGGTGTATGAAAAACTGTTTTTT
TRBV9	TRBJ2-5	NA	TRBD1	CASSVATGGGQETQYF	TGTGCCAGCAGCGTAGCTACAGGGGGCGGCCAAGAGACCCAGTACTTC
TRBV5-1	TRBJ1-4	NA	NA	CASSLAGGRSEKLFF	TGCGCCAGCAGCTTGGCCGGAGGCCGGAGTGAAAAACTGTTTTTT
TRBV4-1	TRBJ2-5	NA	TRBD2	CASSQEGTGGKETQYF	TGCGCCAGCAGCCAAGAAGGGACGGGGGGTAAGGAGACCCAGTACTTC
TRBV6-5	TRBJ1-4	NA	TRBD1	CASSGQGAEKLFF	TGTGCCAGCTCCGGACAGGGGGCGGAAAAACTGTTTTTT
TRBV5-1	TRBJ2-5	NA	NA	CASSLDLAGTQYF	TGCGCCAGCAGCTTGGATCTCGCGGGGACCCAGTACTTC
TRBV28	TRBJ1-5	NA	TRBD1	CASRRGDRDFYSNQPQHF	TGTGCCAGCAGGAGAGGGGACAGGGACTTTTATAGCAATCAGCCCCAGCATTTT
TRBV5-1	TRBJ2-1	NA	TRBD1	CASSAGQERDEQFF	TGCGCCAGCAGCGCTGGACAGGAAAGAGATGAGCAGTTCTTC
TRBV7-2	TRBJ2-2	NA	NA	CASSLVRGPNTGELFF	TGTGCCAGCAGCTTAGTTAGGGGCCCGAACACCGGGGAGCTGTTTTTT
TRBV18	TRBJ1-1	NA	TRBD1	CASSPLGTGGTEAFF	TGTGCCAGCTCACCACTGGGGACAGGGGGCACTGAAGCTTTCTTT
TRBV28	TRBJ2-7	NA	NA	CASSSPDGKSYEQYF	TGTGCCAGCAGTTCTCCCGACGGGAAATCCTACGAGCAGTACTTC
TRBV6-1	TRBJ1-5	NA	NA	CASSEATVNQPQHF	TGTGCCAGCAGTGAAGCGACAGTAAATCAGCCCCAGCATTTT
TRBV4-1	TRBJ2-7	NA	TRBD1	CASSRQGMWGEQYF	TGCGCCAGCAGCCGACAGGGTATGTGGGGTGAGCAGTACTTC
TRBV5-6	TRBJ1-6	NA	NA	CASSAQNPSPLHF	TGTGCCAGCAGCGCACAGAACCCTTCACCCCTCCACTTT
TRBV10-3	TRBJ1-6	NA	TRBD1	CAISVTGANSPLHF	TGTGCCATCAGCGTGACAGGGGCAAATTCACCCCTCCACTTT
TRBV27	TRBJ1-5	NA	NA	CASSWGGNQPQHF	TGTGCCAGCAGTTGGGGGGGCAATCAGCCCCAGCATTTT
TRBV2	TRBJ1-1	NA	NA	CASKPGLTEAFF	TGTGCCAGCAAACCGGGACTGACTGAAGCTTTCTTT
TRBV7-2	TRBJ2-7	NA	TRBD1	CASSSGQGASYEQYF	TGTGCCAGCAGCTCGGGACAGGGGGCCTCCTACGAGCAGTACTTC
TRBV18	TRBJ2-1	NA	NA	CASSPPSTGRTYNEQFF	TGTGCCAGCTCACCACCTTCAACAGGGCGGACCTACAATGAGCAGTTCTTC
TRBV5-6	TRBJ2-5	few	NA	CASSPPGQGEETQYF	TGTGCCAGCAGCCCCCCGGGCCAGGGTGAAGAGACCCAGTACTTC
TRBV5-4	TRBJ1-6	few	NA	CASSVNRDSSPLHF	TGTGCCAGCAGCGTGAACAGGGATAGCTCACCCCTCCACTTT
TRBV19	TRBJ1-2	few	NA	CASTPGPGNYGYTF	TGTGCCAGTACCCCTGGGCCAGGGAACTATGGCTACACCTTC
TRBV6-2/TRBV6-3	TRBJ1-1	NA	NA	CASSYSKDSMNTEAFF	TGTGCCAGCAGTTACTCGAAGGACAGTATGAACACTGAAGCTTTCTTT
TRBV5-1	TRBJ1-6	NA	NA	CASREGGSPLHF	TGCGCCAGTCGGGAGGGGGGTTCACCCCTCCACTTT
TRBV6-5	TRBJ1-2	NA	NA	CASSRRVSRDGYTF	TGTGCCAGCAGCCGCCGGGTATCGAGGGATGGCTACACCTTC
TRBV6-5	TRBJ2-7	NA	NA	CASGAGHEQYF	TGTGCCAGCGGGGCAGGTCACGAGCAGTACTTC
TRBV7-8	TRBJ1-4	NA	TRBD1	CASSSQGVYAEKLFF	TGTGCCAGCAGTTCCCAGGGGGTCTACGCTGAAAAACTGTTTTTT
TRBV11-2	TRBJ2-1	NA	NA	CASTPGIDNEQFF	TGTGCCAGCACCCCCGGGATCGACAATGAGCAGTTCTTC
TRBV6-5	TRBJ2-7	NA	TRBD2	CASSYRAGEIYEQYF	TGTGCCAGCAGTTACAGGGCGGGGGAGATTTACGAGCAGTACTTC
TRBV6-2/TRBV6-3	TRBJ2-3	once	NA	CASSLGGEIARQYF	TGTGCCAGCAGTCTAGGTGGGGAGATAGCGCGGCAGTATTTT
TRBV28	TRBJ2-3	few	NA	CASSYSSADTQYF	TGTGCCAGCAGTTATTCTAGCGCCGATACGCAGTATTTT
TRBV24-1	TRBJ2-1	NA	TRBD2	CATSDVGWGLAGDEQFF	TGTGCCACCAGTGATGTCGGGTGGGGGCTAGCGGGCGACGAGCAGTTCTTC
TRBV2	TRBJ2-3	NA	NA	CASSVARPDTQYF	TGTGCCAGCAGTGTTGCGCGCCCAGATACGCAGTATTTT